The clone carrying this T cell receptor (beta chain) was counted a few times. The record originates from a study of blood T cells in healthy people across ages. Next came a second PCR, run for about 6 to 11 cycles, which used a sample-barcoded 5' primer along with a J-beta primer mix. TCRdb reprocessed the 5' RACE reads with MiXCR, giving one entry per CDR3 protein. The sample includes about 700,000 distinct CDR3 sequences, about 34% of them seen just once. Trimming stripped 5 bases from V and 5 bases from J, with 15 bases between. The CDR3 is 14 amino acids. Germline lookup yields CDR1 KGHSH and CDR2 LQKENI.

Sequenced material: blood. The sequence was obtained from a woman at least 80 years old in good health. V and J are TRBV18 and TRBJ1-1, with a tentative D call TRBD1 (5 bases). The CDR3 spells CASSTSGGGTEAFF. In DNA form, the CDR3 reads TGTGCCAGCTCAACGTCCGGGGGTGGGACTGAAGCTTTCTTT.